This TCR beta chain was captured in a study of blood T cell repertoires in COVID-19. Germline CDR1 reads KGHDR; CDR2 reads SFDVKD. The CDR3 is 13 amino acids. Unmatched junction bases numbered 9, after V lost 11 bases and J lost 8 bases. Sequencing was performed with immunoSEQ multiplex PCR; in TCRdb, only in-frame clones are kept and a portion is missing. The sample gives roughly 270,000 clones, approximately 85% of which show up once; 4.5% to 5.5% is in the top ten. This receptor was taken from a middle-aged man with active or convalescent COVID-19. The chain combines TRBV24-1 with TRBJ2-1, with 9 bases matching TRBD1. Sample: peripheral blood. The CDR3 here is CARGTGSVYEQFF. Here the CDR3 DNA reads TGTGCCAGGGGGACAGGGAGTGTCTATGAGCAGTTCTTC.